A single sample is the source of the 3 T cell receptor beta chains below, sequenced in a study of early T cells in non-severe SARS-CoV-2 infection. TCRdb fed the 5' RACE reads into MiXCR, producing one record per CDR3 protein. The table records 65,000 to 95,000 distinct CDR3 sequences, roughly 13% of them present only once. Sequenced input: whole blood. The receptors here all came from an adult who was a healthcare worker with PCR-confirmed SARS-CoV-2 infection or an uninfected control (not recorded which).

CDR3 loop: CASSAETSGYYEQYF. Here the CDR3 DNA reads TGTGCCAGCAGCGCTGAGACTAGCGGATACTACGAGCAGTACTTC. The V gene is TRBV9, the J gene TRBJ2-7, with 9 bases identical to TRBD2. This CDR3 has 15 residues. Germline trimming cut 3 bases from V and 3 bases from J; bases unmatched to any gene: 7. From germline, CDR1 is SGDLS and CDR2 YYNGEE.

J is TRBJ2-1 and V is TRBV2; TRBD2 matches 10 bases. Germline trimming cut 3 bases from V and 6 bases from J; bases unmatched to any gene: 5. The CDR3 loop spans 15 amino acids. In germline, CDR1 is SNHLY, CDR2 FYNNEI. The CDR3 DNA is TGTGCCAGCAGTGACGGCAGCGGGGGGGTCAATGAGCAGTTCTTC. Its translation is CASSDGSGGVNEQFF.

The gene calls are TRBV20-1 and TRBJ1-1; 10 bases match TRBD1. Trimming took 3 bases from V and 3 from J; bases not matched to a gene: 1. Germline assignment: CDR1 DFQATT and CDR2 SNEGSKA (reference sequence). The CDR3 runs 13 residues. The CDR3 bases are TGCAGTGCTAGGGGACAGGGGTACACTGAAGCTTTCTTT. It yields the protein CSARGQGYTEAFF.